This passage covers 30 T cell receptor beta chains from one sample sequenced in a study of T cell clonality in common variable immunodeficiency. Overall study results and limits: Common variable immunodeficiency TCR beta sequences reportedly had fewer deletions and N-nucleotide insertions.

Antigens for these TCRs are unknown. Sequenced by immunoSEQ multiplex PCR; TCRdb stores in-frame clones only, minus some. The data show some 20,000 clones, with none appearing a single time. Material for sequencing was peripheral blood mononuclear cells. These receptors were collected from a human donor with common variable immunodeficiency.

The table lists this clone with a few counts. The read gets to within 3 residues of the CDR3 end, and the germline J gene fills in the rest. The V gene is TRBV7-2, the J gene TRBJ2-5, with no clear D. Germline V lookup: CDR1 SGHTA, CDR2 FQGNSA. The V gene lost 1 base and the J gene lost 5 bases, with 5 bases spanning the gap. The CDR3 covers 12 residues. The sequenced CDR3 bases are TGTGCCAGCAGCTTAGGGCGGGAGACC. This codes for CASSLGRET. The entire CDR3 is CASSLGRETQYF. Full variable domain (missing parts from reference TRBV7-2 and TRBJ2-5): GAGVSQSPSNKVTEKGKDVELRCDPISGHTALYWYRQSLGQGLEFLIYFQGNSAPDKSGLPSDRFSAERTGGSVSTLTIQRTQQEDSAVYLCASSLGRETQYFGPGTRLLVL.

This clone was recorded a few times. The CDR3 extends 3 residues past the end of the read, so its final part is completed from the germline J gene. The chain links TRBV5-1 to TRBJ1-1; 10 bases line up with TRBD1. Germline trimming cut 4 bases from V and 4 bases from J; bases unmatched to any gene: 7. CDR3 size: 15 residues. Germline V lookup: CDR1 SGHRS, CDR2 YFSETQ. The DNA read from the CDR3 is TGCGCCAGCAGCCTGACAGGGGGCTCGGGCACTGAA. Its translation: CASSLTGGSGTE. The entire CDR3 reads CASSLTGGSGTEAFF.

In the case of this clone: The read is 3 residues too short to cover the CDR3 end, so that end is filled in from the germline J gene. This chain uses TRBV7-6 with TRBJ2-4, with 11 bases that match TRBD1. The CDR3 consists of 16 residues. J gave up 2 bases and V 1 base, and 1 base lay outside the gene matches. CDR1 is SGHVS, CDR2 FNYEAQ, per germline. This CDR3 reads CASSLGTGGSKNIQYF. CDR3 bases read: TGTGCCAGCAGCTTAGGGACAGGGGGCTCCAAAAACATT.

The part of the CDR3 DNA that was read is TGTGCCAGTAGTATCTTACCGGGGGTGGGTTCCTACAATGAG. Encoded protein: CASSILPGVGSYNE. The entire CDR3 protein reads CASSILPGVGSYNEQFF. The chain uses TRBV19 and TRBJ2-1; D possibly corresponds to TRBD2 (6 bases). The read finishes 3 residues shy of the CDR3 end, and the germline J gene is used to complete it. The CDR3 has 17 amino acids. V was pared by 3 bases and J by 1 base, with 16 bases between. Germline CDR1 is LNHDA and CDR2 is SQIVND (reference sequence).

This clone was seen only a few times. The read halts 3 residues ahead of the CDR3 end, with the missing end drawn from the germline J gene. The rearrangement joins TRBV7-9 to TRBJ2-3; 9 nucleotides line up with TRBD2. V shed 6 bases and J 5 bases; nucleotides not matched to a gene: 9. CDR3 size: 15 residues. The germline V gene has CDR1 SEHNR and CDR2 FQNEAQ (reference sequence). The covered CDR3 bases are TGTGCCAGCAGAAGCGGGGGGTTACGGGGAGATACG. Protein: CASRSGGLRGDT. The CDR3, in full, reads CASRSGGLRGDTQYF.

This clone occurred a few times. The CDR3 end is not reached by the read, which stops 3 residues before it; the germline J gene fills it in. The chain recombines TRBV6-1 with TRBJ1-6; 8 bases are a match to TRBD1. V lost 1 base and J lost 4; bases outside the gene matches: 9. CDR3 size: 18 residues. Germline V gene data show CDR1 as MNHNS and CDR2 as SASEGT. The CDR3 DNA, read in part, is TGTGCCAGCAGTGAAGGGAGACAGGGGCCATATTATAATTCACCC. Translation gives CASSEGRQGPYYNSP. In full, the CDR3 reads CASSEGRQGPYYNSPLHF.

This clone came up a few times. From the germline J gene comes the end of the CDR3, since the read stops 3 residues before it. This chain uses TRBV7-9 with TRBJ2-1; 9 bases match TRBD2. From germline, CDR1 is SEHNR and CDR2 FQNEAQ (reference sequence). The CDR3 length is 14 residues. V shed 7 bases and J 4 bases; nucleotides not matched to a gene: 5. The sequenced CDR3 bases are TGTGCCAGCAACCCTAGCGGGGAATACAATGAG. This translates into CASNPSGEYNE. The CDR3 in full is CASNPSGEYNEQFF.

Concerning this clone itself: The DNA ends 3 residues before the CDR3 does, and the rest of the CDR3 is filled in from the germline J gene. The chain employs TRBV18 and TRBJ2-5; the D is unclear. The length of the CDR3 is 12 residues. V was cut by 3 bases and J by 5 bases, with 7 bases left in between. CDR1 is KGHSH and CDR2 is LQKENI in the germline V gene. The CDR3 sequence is CASSPSGETQYF. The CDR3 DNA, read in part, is TGTGCCAGCTCACCCTCCGGGGAGACC.

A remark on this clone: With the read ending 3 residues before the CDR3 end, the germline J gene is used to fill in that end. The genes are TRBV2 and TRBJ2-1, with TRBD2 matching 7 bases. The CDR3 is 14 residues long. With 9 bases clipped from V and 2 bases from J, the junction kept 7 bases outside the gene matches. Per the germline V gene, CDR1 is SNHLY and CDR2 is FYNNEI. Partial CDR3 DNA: TGTGCCAGTCTGCTAGCGGAGGCCTACAATGAG. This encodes CASLLAEAYNE. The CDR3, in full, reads CASLLAEAYNEQFF.

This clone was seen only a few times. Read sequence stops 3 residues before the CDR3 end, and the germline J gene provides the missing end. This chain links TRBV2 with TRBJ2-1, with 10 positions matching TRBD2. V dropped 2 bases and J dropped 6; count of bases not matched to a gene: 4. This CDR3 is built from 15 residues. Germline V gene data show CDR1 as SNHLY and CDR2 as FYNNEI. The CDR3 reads CASSESSGRSNEQFF. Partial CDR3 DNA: TGTGCCAGCAGTGAAAGTAGCGGGAGGAGCAATGAG.

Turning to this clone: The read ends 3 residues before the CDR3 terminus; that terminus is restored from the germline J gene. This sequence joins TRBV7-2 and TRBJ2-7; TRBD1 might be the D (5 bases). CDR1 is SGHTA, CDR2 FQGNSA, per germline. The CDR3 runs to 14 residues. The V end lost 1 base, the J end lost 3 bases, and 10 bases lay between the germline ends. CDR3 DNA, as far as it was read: TGTGCCAGCAGCTTAGATAGGCAGGGCTACGAG. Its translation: CASSLDRQGYE. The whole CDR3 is CASSLDRQGYEQYF.

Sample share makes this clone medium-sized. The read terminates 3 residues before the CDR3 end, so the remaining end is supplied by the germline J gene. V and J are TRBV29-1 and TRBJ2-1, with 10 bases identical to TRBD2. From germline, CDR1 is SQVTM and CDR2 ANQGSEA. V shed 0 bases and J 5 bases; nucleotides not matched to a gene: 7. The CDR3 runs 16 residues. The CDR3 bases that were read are TGCAGCGTTGAAGACATTAGCGGGAGGAGCCACAATGAG. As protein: CSVEDISGRSHNE. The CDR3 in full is CSVEDISGRSHNEQFF.

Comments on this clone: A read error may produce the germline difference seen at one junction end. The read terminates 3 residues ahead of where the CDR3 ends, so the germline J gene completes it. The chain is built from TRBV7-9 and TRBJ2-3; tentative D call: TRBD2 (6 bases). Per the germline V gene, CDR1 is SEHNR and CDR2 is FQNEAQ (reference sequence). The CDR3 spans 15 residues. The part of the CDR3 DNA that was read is TGTGCCAGCAGTTTAGGTACGGGAGCGGGAGATACG. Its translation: CASSLGTGAGDT. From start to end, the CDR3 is CASSLGTGAGDTQYF. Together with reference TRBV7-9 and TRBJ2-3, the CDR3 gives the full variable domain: DTGVSQNPRHKITKRGQNVTFRCDPISEHNRLYWYRQTLGQGPEFLTYFQNEAQLEKSRLLSDRFSAERPKGSFSTLEIQRTEQGDSAMYLCASSLGTGAGDTQYFGPGTRLTVL.

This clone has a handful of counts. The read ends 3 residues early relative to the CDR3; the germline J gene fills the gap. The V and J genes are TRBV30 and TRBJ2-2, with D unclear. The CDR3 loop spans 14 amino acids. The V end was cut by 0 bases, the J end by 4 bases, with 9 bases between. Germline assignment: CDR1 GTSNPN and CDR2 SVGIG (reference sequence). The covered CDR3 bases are TGTGCCTGGAGTGTACTCTCAGGCACCGGGGAG. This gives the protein CAWSVLSGTGE. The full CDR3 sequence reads CAWSVLSGTGELFF.

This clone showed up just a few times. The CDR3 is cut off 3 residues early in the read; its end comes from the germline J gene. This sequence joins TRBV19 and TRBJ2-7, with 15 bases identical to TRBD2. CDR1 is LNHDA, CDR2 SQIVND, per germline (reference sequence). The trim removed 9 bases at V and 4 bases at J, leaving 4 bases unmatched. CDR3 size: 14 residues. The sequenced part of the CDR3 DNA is TGTGCCAGCGGACTAGCGGGAGGGCCATACGAG. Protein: CASGLAGGPYE. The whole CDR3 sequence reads CASGLAGGPYEQYF.

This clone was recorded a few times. CDR3 sequence: CASSYRDNHPTGELFF. The part of the CDR3 DNA that was read is TGTGCCAGCAGTTACCGGGACAACCACCCCACCGGGGAG. The chain joins TRBV6-2 or TRBV6-3 to TRBJ2-2; D is perhaps TRBD1 (6 bases). The missing CDR3 end, 3 residues past where the read stops, is filled in from the germline J gene. Between the trimmed V and J ends, which lost 2 bases and 4 bases, there was a span of 14 bases. The CDR3 consists of 16 residues. CDR1 and CDR2 from the germline V gene are MNHEY and SVGEGT.

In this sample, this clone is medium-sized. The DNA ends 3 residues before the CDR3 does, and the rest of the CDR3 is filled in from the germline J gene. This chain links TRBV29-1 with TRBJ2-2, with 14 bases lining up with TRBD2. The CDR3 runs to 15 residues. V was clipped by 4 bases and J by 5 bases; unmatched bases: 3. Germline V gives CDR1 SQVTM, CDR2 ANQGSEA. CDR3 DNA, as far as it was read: TGCAGCGTTGTGACTAGCGGGAGGGGAACCGGGGAG. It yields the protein CSVVTSGRGTGE. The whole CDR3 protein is CSVVTSGRGTGELFF.

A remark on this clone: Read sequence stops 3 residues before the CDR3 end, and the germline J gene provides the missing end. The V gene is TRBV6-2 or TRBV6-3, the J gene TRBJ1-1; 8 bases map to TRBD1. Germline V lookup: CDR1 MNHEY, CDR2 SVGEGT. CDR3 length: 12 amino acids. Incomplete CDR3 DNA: TGTGCCAGCAGTCAACCGGACAGGGAG. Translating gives CASSQPDRE. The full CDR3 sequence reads CASSQPDREAFF.

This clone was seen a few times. Partial CDR3 DNA: TGTGCCAGTAGCGGCTCCTACAATGAG. Translating gives CASSGSYNE. The whole CDR3 sequence reads CASSGSYNEQFF. This chain connects TRBV19 to TRBJ2-1; D is unresolved. The CDR3 goes on 3 residues after the read ends, and that part is filled in from the germline J gene. This CDR3 comprises 12 residues. CDR1 and CDR2 from the germline V gene are LNHDA and SQIVND (reference sequence). V was cut by 6 bases and J by 0 bases, with 3 bases left in between. The full variable domain, in which reference TRBV19 and TRBJ2-1 provide the parts outside the CDR3, is DGGITQSPKYLFRKEGQNVTLSCEQNLNHDAMYWYRQDPGQGLRLIYYSQIVNDFQKGDIAEGYSVSREKKESFPLTVTSAQKNPTAFYLCASSGSYNEQFFGPGTRLTVL.

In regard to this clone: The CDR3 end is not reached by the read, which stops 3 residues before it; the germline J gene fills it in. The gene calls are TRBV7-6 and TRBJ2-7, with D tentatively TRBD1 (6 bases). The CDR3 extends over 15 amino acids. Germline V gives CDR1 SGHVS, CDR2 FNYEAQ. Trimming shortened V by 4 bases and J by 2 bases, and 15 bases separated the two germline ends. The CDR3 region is CASSSHTGTTYEQYF. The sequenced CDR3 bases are TGTGCCAGCAGCTCCCACACAGGGACAACCTACGAG. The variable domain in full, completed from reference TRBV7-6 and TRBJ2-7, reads GAGVSQSPRYKVTKRGQDVALRCDPISGHVSLYWYRQALGQGPEFLTYFNYEAQQDKSGLPNDRFSAERPEGSISTLTIQRTEQRDSAMYRCASSSHTGTTYEQYFGPGTRLTVT.

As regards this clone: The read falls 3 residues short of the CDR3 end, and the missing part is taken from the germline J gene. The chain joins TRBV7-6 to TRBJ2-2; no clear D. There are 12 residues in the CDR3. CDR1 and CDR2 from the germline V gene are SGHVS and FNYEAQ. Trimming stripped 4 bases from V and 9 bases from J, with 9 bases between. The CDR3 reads CASSSGSRELFF. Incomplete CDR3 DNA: TGTGCCAGCAGCTCTGGCTCGAGGGAG. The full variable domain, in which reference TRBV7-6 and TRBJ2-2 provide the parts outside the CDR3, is GAGVSQSPRYKVTKRGQDVALRCDPISGHVSLYWYRQALGQGPEFLTYFNYEAQQDKSGLPNDRFSAERPEGSISTLTIQRTEQRDSAMYRCASSSGSRELFFGEGSRLTVL.

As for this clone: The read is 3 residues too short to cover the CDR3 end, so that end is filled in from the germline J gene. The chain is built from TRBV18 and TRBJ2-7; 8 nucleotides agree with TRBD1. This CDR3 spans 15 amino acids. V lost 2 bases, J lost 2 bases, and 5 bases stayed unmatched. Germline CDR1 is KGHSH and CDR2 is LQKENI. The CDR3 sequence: CASSPTAGGPYEQYF. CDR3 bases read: TGTGCCAGCTCACCAACGGCAGGGGGCCCCTACGAG.

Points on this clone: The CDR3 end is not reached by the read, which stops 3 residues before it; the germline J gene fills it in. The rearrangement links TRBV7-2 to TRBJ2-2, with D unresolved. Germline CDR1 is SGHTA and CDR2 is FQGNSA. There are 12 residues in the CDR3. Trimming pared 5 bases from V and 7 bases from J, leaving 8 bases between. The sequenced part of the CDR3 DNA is TGTGCCAGCAGCCCACAGTACGGGGAG. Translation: CASSPQYGE. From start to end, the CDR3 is CASSPQYGELFF.

The sequenced CDR3 bases are TGTGCCAGCAGCTTCTCTTACGGGGGGAACAGAGAGACC. The encoded protein is CASSFSYGGNRET. The whole CDR3 region reads CASSFSYGGNRETQYF. J is TRBJ2-5 and V is TRBV7-8; 7 bases line up with TRBD2. With the read ending 3 residues before the CDR3 end, the germline J gene is used to fill in that end. V trimming: 3 bases; J trimming: 4 bases; junction bases outside the gene matches: 11. The CDR3 sequence is 16 residues long. Germline CDR1 reads SGHVS; CDR2 reads FQNEAQ. The variable domain in full, completed from reference TRBV7-8 and TRBJ2-5, reads GAGVSQSPRYKVAKRGQDVALRCDPISGHVSLFWYQQALGQGPEFLTYFQNEAQLDKSGLPSDRFFAERPEGSVSTLKIQRTQQEDSAVYLCASSFSYGGNRETQYFGPGTRLLVL.

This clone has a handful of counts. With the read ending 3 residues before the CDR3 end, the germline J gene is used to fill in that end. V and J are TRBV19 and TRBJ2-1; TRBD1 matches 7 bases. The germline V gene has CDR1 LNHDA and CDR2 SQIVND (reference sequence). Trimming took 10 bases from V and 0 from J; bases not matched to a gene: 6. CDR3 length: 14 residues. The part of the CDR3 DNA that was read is TGTGCCACCATCAGGACAGGCTCCTACAATGAG. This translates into CATIRTGSYNE. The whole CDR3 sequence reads CATIRTGSYNEQFF.

The CDR3 spells CASSLAPPGTSGQETQYF. The DNA read from the CDR3 is TGTGCCAGCAGCTTAGCACCTCCCGGGACTAGCGGCCAAGAGACC. This chain uses TRBV7-2 with TRBJ2-5; 11 nucleotides line up with TRBD2. Read sequence stops 3 residues before the CDR3 end, and the germline J gene provides the missing end. CDR3 length: 18 residues. Per germline, CDR1 SGHTA and CDR2 FQGNSA. V lost 0 bases to trimming and J lost 1 base; unmatched junction nucleotides: 7.

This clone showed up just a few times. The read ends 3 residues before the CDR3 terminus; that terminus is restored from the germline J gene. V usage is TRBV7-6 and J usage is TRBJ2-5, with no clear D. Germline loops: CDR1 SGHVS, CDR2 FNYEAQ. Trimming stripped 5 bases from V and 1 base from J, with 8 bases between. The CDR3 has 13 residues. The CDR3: CASSPPLQETQYF. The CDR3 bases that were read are TGTGCCAGCAGCCCCCCCCTCCAAGAGACC. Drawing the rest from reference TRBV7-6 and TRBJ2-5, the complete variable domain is GAGVSQSPRYKVTKRGQDVALRCDPISGHVSLYWYRQALGQGPEFLTYFNYEAQQDKSGLPNDRFSAERPEGSISTLTIQRTEQRDSAMYRCASSPPLQETQYFGPGTRLLVL.

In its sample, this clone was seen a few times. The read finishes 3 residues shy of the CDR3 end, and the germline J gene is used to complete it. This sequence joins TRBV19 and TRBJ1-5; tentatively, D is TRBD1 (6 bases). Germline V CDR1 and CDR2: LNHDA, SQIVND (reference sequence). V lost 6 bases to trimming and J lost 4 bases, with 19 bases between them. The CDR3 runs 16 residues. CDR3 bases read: TGTGCCAGTAGCTTTACCCGGGACATTGGAAATCAGCCC. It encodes CASSFTRDIGNQP. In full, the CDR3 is CASSFTRDIGNQPQHF.

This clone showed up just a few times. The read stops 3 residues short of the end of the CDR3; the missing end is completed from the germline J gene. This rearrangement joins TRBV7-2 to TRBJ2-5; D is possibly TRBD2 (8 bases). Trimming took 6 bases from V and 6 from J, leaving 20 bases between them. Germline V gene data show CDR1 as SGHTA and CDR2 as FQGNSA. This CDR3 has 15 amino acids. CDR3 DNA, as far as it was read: TGTGCCAGCAGTCCAGGGGGGACTAGAGGAAAGACC. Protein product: CASSPGGTRGKT. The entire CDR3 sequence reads CASSPGGTRGKTQYF.

CDR3 sequence reads: CASSLYQETQYF. CDR3 bases read: TGTGCCAGCAGCTTGTATCAAGAGACC. The chain joins TRBV7-2 to TRBJ2-5; no clear D gene. Sequencing ends 3 residues short of the CDR3 end; the germline J gene provides the rest. Trimming took 3 bases from V and 2 from J, leaving 4 bases between them. This CDR3 region has 12 residues. Per germline, CDR1 SGHTA and CDR2 FQGNSA.